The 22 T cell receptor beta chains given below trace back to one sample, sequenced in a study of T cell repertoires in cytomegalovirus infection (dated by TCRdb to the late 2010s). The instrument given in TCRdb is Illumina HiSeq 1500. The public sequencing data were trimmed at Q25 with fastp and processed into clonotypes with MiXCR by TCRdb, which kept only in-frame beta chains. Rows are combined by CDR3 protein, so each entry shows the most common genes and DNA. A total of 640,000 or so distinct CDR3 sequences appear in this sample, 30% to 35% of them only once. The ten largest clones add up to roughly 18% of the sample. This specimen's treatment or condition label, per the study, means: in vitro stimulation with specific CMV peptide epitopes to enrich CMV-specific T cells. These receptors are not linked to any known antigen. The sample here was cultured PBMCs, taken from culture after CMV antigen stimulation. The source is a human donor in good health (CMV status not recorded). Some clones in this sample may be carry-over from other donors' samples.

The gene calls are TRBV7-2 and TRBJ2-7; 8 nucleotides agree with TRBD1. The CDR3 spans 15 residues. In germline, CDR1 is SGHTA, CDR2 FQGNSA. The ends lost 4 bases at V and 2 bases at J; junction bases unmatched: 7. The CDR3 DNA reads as TGTGCCAGCAGCTGGGACAGGAGCCTTACCTACGAGCAGTACTTC. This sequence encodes CASSWDRSLTYEQYF. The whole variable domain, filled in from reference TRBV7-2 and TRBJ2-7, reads GAGVSQSPSNKVTEKGKDVELRCDPISGHTALYWYRQSLGQGLEFLIYFQGNSAPDKSGLPSDRFSAERTGGSVSTLTIQRTQQEDSAVYLCASSWDRSLTYEQYFGPGTRLTVT.

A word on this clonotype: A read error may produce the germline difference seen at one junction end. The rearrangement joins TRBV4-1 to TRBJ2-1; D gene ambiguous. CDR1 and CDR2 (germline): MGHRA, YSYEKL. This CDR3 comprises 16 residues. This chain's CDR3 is CASSHAAAQSSNEQFF. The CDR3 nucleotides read TGCGCCAGCAGCCATGCCGCTGCCCAATCCTCCAATGAGCAGTTCTTC.

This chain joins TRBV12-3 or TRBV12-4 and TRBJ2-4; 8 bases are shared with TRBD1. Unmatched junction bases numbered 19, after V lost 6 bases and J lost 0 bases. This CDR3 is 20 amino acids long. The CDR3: CASSPGGRRTVNRAKNIQYF. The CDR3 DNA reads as TGTGCCAGCAGCCCAGGGGGCCGTCGGACCGTGAATCGAGCCAAAAACATTCAGTACTTC.

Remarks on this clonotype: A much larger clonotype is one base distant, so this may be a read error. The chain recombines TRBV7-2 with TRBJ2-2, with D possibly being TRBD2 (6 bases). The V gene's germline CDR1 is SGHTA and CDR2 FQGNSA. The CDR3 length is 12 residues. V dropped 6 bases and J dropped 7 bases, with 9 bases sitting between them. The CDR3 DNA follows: TGTGCCAGCAGTCGGGAGTTCGGGGAGCTGTTTTTT. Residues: CASSREFGELFF.

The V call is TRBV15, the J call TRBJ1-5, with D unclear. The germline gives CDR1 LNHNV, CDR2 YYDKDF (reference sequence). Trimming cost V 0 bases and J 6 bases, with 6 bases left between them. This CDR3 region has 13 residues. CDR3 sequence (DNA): TGTGCCACCAGCAGAGATCGGAGTCAGCCCCAGCATTTT. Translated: CATSRDRSQPQHF.

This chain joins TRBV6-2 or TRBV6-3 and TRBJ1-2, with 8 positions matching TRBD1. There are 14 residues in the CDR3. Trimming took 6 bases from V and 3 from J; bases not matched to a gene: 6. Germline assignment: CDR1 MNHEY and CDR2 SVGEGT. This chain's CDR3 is CASRRTGRDYGYTF. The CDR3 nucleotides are TGTGCCAGCAGGCGGACAGGGCGGGACTATGGCTACACCTTC.

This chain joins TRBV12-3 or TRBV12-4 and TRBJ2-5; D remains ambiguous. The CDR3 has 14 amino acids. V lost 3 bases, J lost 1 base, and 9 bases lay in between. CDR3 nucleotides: TGTGCCAGCAGTTTGGGTCCGCCCCAAGAGACCCAGTACTTC. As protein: CASSLGPPQETQYF.

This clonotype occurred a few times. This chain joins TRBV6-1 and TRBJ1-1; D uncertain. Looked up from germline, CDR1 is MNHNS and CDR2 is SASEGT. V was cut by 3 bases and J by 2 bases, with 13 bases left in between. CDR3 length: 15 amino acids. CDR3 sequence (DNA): TGTGCCAGCAGTGAGTGGGGTCGTCCAAACACTGAAGCTTTCTTT. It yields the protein CASSEWGRPNTEAFF.

The DNA of the CDR3 is TGCAGCGTCCAGGGGGCTGACTACGAGCAGTACTTC. It translates to CSVQGADYEQYF. The chain couples TRBV29-1 to TRBJ2-7, with 8 nucleotides matching TRBD1. The germline V gene encodes CDR1 SQVTM and CDR2 ANQGSEA. CDR3 length: 12 residues. Germline trimming cut 6 bases from V and 3 bases from J; bases unmatched to any gene: 4.

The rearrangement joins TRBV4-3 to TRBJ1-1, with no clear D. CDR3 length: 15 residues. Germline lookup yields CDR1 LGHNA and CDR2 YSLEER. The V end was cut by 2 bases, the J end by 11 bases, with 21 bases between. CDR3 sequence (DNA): TGCGCCAGCAGCCAACAATTACACAAAGATGTCGGGGCTTTCTTT. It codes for CASSQQLHKDVGAFF.

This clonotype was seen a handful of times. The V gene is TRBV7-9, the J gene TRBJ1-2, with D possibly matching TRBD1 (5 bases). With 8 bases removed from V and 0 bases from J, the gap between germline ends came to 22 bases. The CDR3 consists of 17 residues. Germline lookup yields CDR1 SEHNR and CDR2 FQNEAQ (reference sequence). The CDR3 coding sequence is TGTGCCAGCCGACTAGGGGACTCAAGACCTCCTAACTATGGCTACACCTTC. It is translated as CASRLGDSRPPNYGYTF.

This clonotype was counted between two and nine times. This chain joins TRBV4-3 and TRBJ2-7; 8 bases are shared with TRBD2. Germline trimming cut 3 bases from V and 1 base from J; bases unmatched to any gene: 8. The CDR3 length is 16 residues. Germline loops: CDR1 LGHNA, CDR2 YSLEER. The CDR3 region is CASSHFGTSKSYEQYF. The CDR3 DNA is TGCGCCAGCAGCCACTTCGGGACTAGTAAATCCTACGAGCAGTACTTC.

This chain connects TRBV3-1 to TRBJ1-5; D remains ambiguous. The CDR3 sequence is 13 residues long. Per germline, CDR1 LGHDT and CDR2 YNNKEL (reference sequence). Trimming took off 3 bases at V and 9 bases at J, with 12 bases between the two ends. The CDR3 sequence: CASSHGGEVPQHF. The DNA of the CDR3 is TGTGCCAGCAGCCACGGAGGAGAGGTGCCCCAGCATTTT.

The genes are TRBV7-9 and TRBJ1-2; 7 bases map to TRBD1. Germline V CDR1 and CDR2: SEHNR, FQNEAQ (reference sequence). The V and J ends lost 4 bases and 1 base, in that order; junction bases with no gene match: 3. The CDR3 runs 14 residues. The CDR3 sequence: CASSSRDSNYGYTF. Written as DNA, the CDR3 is TGTGCCAGCAGCTCCCGGGACAGTAACTATGGCTACACCTTC.

The CDR3 loop reads CASSLPGLDRFF. Written as DNA, the CDR3 is TGTGCCAGCAGCCTGCCGGGACTAGACCGGTTCTTC. The gene calls are TRBV7-6 and TRBJ2-1; 8 bases map to TRBD2. The CDR3 extends over 12 amino acids. Per the germline V gene, CDR1 is SGHVS and CDR2 is FNYEAQ. Trimming removed 5 bases from V and 15 bases from J; junction bases left unmatched: 9.

CDR3 sequence reads: CASSPGQGGNYGYTF. The CDR3, as DNA: TGTGCCAGCAGTCCCGGACAGGGGGGTAACTATGGCTACACCTTC. V gene TRBV28 combines with J gene TRBJ1-2; 10 bases fit TRBD1. The germline CDR1 and CDR2 sequences are MDHEN and SYDVKM. The CDR3 length is 15 residues. Trimming took 5 bases from V and 1 from J; bases not matched to a gene: 4.

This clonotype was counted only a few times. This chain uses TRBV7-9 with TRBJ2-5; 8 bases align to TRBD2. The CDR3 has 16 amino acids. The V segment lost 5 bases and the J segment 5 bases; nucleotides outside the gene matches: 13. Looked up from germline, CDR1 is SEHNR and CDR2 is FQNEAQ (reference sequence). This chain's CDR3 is CASSPSWTGGGETQYF. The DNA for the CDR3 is TGTGCCAGCAGCCCCTCGTGGACTGGCGGGGGGGAGACCCAGTACTTC.

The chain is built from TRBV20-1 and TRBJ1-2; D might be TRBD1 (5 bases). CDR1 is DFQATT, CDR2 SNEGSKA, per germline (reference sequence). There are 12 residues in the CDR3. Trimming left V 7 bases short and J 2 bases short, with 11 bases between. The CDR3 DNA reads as TGCAGTGGGGACGGAATGAACTATGGCTACACCTTC. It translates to CSGDGMNYGYTF.

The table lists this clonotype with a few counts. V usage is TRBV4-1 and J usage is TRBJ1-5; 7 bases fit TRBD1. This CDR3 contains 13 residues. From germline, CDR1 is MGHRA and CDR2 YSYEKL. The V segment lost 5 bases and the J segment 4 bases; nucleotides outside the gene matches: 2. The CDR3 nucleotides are TGCGCCAGCAGCACAGGGGTGAATCAGCCCCAGCATTTT. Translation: CASSTGVNQPQHF.

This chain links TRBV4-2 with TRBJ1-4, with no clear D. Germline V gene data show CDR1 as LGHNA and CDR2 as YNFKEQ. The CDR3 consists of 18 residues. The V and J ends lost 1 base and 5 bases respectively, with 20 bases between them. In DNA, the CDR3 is TGTGCCAGCAGCCAAGTTCCTCCGGAGGGTCTGAACAATGAAAAACTGTTTTTT. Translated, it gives CASSQVPPEGLNNEKLFF.

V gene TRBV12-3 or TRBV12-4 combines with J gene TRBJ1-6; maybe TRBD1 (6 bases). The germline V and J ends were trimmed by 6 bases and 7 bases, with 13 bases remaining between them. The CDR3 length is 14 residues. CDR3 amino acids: CASSLRGMNSPLHF. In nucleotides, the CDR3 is TGTGCCAGCAGCCTCAGGGGTATGAATTCACCCCTCCACTTT.

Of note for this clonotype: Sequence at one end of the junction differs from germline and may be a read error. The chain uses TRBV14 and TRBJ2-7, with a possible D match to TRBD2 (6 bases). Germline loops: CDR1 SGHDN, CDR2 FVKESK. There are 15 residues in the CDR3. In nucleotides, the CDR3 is TGTGCCAACAGCCTACTTACGCGGGGCGGTTACGAGCAGTACTTC. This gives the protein CANSLLTRGGYEQYF.